The clone carrying this T cell receptor beta chain has just a few counts. Its antigen is undetermined. These data are taken from a study of CD8+CD57+ T cells in acquired aplastic anemia. Background on the study: The sorted CD4+ and CD8+ cells yielded an average around 3.2 ug of DNA. There were about 10.8 million reads, on average, for CD4+ cells from healthy donors. Overall study findings and caveats: Simpson's diversity of CD8+ cells was not significantly different in patients compared with controls. Overlap between patients and controls comprised 25 to 35 CD8+ CDR3 sequences.

Genomic DNA, the template, was used for profiling of the TCR beta VDJ and CDR3. From the reads, TCRdb called clonotypes with MiXCR, one entry per CDR3 protein. The sample consists of under 200,000 distinct CDR3 sequences, about 60% of them appearing once. Germline assignment: CDR1 DFQATT and CDR2 SNEGSKA (reference sequence). There are 14 residues in the CDR3. V shed 1 base and J shed 5 bases, with 15 bases lying between them. The rearrangement links TRBV20-1 to TRBJ2-7; tentative D call: TRBD2 (6 bases). This clonotype originated in a human donor in good health. Sequenced material: sorted CD4+, CD8+, or CD8+CD57+ T cells (not recorded which) from PBMCs. CDR3 sequence: CSARGDAGLHEQYF. The CDR3 coding sequence is TGCAGTGCTAGAGGCGATGCGGGGTTGCACGAGCAGTACTTC.